This T cell receptor (beta chain) was profiled in a study of naive and memory T cell subsets. General study findings and limits: Findings for naive and memory subsets could not be checked against ground truth.

An equimolar mix of two oligonucleotides served as the beta constant-region primer for TRBC1 and TRBC2. Nested alpha and beta constant-region primers with the SP2 primer drove four PCR rounds on ligated cDNA. TCRdb re-called the UMI-ligation and nested PCR reads with MiXCR, one entry per CDR3 protein. Of about 82,000 distinct CDR3 sequences detected, about 9.9% appear once; the ten largest clones hold 0.95% to 1.5%. This CDR3 spans 15 amino acids. From germline, CDR1 is SGHTA and CDR2 FQGNSA. V lost 0 bases and J 4 bases, leaving 12 bases between the germline ends. About this clonotype: Antigen: not known.

This clonotype was obtained from a human donor in good health. The V and J genes are TRBV7-2 and TRBJ1-1, with D maybe TRBD1 (5 bases). Input material: naive CD8+ T cells from blood. The CDR3 region is CASSLALAGSTEAFF. DNA for the CDR3: TGTGCCAGCAGCTTAGCGTTGGCAGGGAGCACTGAAGCTTTCTTT.